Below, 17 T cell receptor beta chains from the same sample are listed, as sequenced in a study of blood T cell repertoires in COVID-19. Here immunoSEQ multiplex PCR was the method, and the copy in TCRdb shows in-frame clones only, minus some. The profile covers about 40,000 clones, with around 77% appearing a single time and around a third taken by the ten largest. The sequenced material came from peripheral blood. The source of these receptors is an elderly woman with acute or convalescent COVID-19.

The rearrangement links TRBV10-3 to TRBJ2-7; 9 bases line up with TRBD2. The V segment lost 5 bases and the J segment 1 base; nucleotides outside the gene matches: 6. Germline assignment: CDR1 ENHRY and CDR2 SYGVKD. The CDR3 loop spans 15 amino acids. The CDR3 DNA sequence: TGTGCCATCAGTTATCAAGCGGGAGGTTCCTACGAGCAGTACTTC. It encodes CAISYQAGGSYEQYF.

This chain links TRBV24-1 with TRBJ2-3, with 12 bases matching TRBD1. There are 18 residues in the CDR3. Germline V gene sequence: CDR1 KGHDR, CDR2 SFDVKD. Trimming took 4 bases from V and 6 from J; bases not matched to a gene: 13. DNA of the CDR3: TGTGCCACCAGTGACTACGCCGGGACAGGGGGCGGTGAGGATACGCAGTATTTT. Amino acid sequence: CATSDYAGTGGGEDTQYF.

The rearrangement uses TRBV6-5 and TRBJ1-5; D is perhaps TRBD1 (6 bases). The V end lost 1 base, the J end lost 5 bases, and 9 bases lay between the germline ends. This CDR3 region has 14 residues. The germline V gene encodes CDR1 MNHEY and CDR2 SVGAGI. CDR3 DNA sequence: TGTGCCAGCAGTTACTTGGCAGGGGATCAGCCCCAGCATTTT. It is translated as CASSYLAGDQPQHF.

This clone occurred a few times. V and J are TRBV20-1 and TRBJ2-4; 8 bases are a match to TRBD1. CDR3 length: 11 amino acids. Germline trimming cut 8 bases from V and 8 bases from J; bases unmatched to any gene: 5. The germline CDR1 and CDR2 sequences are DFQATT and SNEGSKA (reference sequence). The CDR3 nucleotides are TGCAGTTCCAGGGGGCAGGACATTCAGTACTTC. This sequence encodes CSSRGQDIQYF.

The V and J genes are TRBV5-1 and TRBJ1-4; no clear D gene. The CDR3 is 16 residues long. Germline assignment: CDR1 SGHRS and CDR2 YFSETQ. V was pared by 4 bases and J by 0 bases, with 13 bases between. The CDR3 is CASSLGNSATNEKLFF. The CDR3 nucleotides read TGCGCCAGCAGCCTAGGTAACTCTGCAACTAATGAAAAACTGTTTTTT.

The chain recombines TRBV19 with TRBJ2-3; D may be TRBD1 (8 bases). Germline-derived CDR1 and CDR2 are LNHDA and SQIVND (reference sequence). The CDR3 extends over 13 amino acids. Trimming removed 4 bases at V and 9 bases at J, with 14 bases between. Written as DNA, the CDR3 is TGTGCCAGTAGTACAGGACAGGGAGGGACGCAGTATTTT. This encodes CASSTGQGGTQYF.

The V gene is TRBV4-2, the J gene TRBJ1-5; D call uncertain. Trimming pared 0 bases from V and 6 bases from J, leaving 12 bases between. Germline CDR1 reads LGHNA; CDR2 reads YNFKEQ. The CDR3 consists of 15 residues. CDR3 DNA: TGTGCCAGCAGCCAAGAACAATCGGGGATTCAGCCCCAGCATTTT. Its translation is CASSQEQSGIQPQHF.

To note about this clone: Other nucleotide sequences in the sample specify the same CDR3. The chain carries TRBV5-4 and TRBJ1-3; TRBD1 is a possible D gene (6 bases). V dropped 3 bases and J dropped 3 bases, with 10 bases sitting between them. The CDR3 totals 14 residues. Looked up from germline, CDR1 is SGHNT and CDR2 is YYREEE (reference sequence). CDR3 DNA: TGTGCCAGCAGCTCCTCAGGGGTTGGAAACACCATATATTTT. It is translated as CASSSSGVGNTIYF.

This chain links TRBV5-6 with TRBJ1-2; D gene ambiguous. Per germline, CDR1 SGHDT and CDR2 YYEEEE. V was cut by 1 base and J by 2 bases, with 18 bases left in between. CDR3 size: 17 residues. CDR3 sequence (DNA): TGTGCCAGCAGCTTGTCGTTTCCGGCCCCGAGGAACTATGGCTACACCTTC. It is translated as CASSLSFPAPRNYGYTF.

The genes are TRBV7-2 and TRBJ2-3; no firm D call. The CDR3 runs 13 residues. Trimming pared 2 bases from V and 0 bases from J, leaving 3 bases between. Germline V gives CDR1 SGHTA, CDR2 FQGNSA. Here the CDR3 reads CASSLLSTDTQYF. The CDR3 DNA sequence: TGTGCCAGCAGCTTATTAAGCACAGATACGCAGTATTTT.

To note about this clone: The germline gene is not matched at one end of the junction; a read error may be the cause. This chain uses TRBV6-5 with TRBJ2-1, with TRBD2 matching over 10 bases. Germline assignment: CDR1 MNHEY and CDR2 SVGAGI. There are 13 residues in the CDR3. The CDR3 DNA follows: TGTGCCAGCAGCTTCGAGGGAGCGGGAGGGAGGATCTTC. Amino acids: CASSFEGAGGRIF.

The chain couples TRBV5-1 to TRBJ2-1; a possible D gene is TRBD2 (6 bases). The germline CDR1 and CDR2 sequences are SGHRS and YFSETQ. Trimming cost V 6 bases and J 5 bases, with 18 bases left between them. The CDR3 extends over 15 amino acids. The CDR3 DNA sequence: TGCGCCAGCACCCAGGAGGGGCGGCAAGACAATGAGCAGTTCTTC. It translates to CASTQEGRQDNEQFF.

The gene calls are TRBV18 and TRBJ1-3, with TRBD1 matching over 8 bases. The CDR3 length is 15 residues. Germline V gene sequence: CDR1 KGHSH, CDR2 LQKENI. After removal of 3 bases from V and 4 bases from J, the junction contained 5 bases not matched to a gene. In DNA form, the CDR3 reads TGTGCCAGCTCACCGGGCAGGGGGCAAGGAAACACCATATATTTT. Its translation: CASSPGRGQGNTIYF.

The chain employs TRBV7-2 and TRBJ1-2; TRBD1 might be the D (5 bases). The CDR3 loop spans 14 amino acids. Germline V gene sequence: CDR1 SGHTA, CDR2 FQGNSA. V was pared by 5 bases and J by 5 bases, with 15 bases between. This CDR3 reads CASSGPGQGYGYTF. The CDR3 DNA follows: TGTGCCAGCAGCGGGCCAGGACAAGGGTATGGCTACACCTTC.

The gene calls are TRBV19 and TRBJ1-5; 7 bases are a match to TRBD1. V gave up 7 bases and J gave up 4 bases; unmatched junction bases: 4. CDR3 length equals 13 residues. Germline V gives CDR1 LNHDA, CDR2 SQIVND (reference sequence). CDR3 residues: CASTSTGNQPQHF. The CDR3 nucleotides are TGTGCCAGTACTTCGACAGGGAATCAGCCCCAGCATTTT.

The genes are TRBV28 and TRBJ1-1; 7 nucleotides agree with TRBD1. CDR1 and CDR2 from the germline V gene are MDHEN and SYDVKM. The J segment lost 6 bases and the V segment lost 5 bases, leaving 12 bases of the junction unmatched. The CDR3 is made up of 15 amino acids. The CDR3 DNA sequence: TGTGCCAGCAGTATTGGATCAACAGGGGTTCCTGAAGCTTTCTTT. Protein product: CASSIGSTGVPEAFF.

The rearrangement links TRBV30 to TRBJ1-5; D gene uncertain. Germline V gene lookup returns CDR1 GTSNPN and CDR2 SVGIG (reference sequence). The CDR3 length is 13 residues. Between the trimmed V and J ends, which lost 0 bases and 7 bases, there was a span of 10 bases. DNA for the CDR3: TGTGCCTGGAGTGTTGAGGGCCGACAGCCCCAGCATTTT. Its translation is CAWSVEGRQPQHF.